This T cell receptor beta chain stems from a study of human T cells and chemical hapten exposure. Study-wide points: Donors in the study had alopecia, meaning their immune response may differ from healthy people's.

Individual cDNA molecules received unique molecular identifiers in the library. TCRdb called the reads again in MiXCR, with one record for every CDR3 protein. The sample has about 2,600 distinct CDR3 sequences, about 45% seen once; the top ten hold 10%. The CDR3 runs to 11 residues. The V gene's germline CDR1 is MNHEY and CDR2 SVGEGT. V lost 8 bases to trimming and J lost 6 bases, with 10 bases between them. On this clonotype: The antigen remains undetermined.

The treatment here: therapeutic diphenylcyclopropenone sensitization with weekly scalp DPC. The specimen was whole blood, collected before DPC sensitization or 2, 6, or about 24 weeks after (not recorded which). This chain connects TRBV6-2 or TRBV6-3 to TRBJ2-5; D ambiguous. The sequence came from an adult with alopecia areata. Some clones in this sample may be carry-over from other donors' samples. This table probably holds off-target reads from a library built for another chain. CDR3 in DNA: TGTGCCAGCGGAAATGGGAAGACCCAGTACTTC. This gives the protein CASGNGKTQYF.